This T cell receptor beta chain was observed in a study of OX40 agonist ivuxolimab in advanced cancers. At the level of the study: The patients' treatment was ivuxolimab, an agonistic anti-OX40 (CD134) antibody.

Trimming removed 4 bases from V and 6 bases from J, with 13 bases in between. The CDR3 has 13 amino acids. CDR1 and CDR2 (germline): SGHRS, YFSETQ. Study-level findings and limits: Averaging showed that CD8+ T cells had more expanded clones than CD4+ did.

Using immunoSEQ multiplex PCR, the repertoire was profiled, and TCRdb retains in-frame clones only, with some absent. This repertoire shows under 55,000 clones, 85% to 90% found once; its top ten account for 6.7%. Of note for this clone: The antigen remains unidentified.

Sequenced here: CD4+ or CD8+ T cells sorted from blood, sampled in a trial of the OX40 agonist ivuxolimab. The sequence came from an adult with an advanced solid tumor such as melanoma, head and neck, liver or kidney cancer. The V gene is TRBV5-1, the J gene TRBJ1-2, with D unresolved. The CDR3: CASSPTRVDGYTF. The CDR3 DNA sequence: TGCGCCAGCAGCCCAACGAGGGTTGATGGCTACACCTTC.